A selection of T cell receptor beta chains follows, all from one sample in a study of OX40 agonist ivuxolimab in advanced cancers. Profiling relied on immunoSEQ multiplex PCR, and the TCRdb table lists in-frame clones only, not all of them. The table has 65,000 to 75,000 clones, around 84% seen once. The material sequenced was CD4+ or CD8+ T cells sorted from blood, taken in a trial of the OX40 agonist ivuxolimab. All receptors come from an adult with an advanced solid tumor such as melanoma, head and neck, liver or kidney cancer. Both conserved end residues are trimmed from each CDR3.

j_call v_call cdr3_length cdr3_aa
TRBJ1-4 TRBV5-1 13 ASSSRLATNEKLF
TRBJ2-4 TRBV19 15 ASSSANRGTAKNIQY
TRBJ2-6 TRBV5-1 12 ASSIDSGANVLT
TRBJ1-5 TRBV6-5 13 ASRTQAGSNQPQH
TRBJ2-1 TRBV7-8 12 ASSLVYRGNEQF
TRBJ2-5 TRBV7-2 13 ASSQRTGVGETQY
TRBJ1-4 TRBV5-8 14 ASSFTGRGANEKLF
TRBJ2-4 TRBV5-1 14 ASSSTGDTGKNIQY
TRBJ2-5 TRBV19 11 ASTSSGQETQY
TRBJ2-7 TRBV18 9 ASSQGYEQY
TRBJ1-2 TRBV7-2 12 ASIPTGGVYGYT
TRBJ1-5 TRBV19 14 ASGGFGTGRNQPQH
TRBJ2-4 TRBV28 13 ASSGSGQGADIQY
NA TRBV6-1 11 ASSELFSYEQY
TRBJ2-5 TRBV5-5 13 ASSFLDPPGETQY
TRBJ2-5 TRBV7-2 12 ASSRGQIQETQY
TRBJ2-5 TRBV7-9 11 ASSLVDKETQY
TRBJ1-3 TRBV10-3 12 AISEWSSGNTIY
TRBJ1-3 TRBV28 10 ASSWGGNTIY
TRBJ2-5 TRBV5-4 11 ASSRFSEETQY
TRBJ2-1 TRBV5-3 12 AQAPWGGWNEQF
TRBJ1-2 TRBV19 10 ASSTRAYGYT
TRBJ2-5 TRBV11-2 11 ASRLLAEETQY
TRBJ2-2 TRBV7-6 12 ASSEAANTGELF
TRBJ2-4 TRBV30 9 AWSPGQGRY
TRBJ1-6 TRBV5-5 12 ASSLLGGESPLH
TRBJ2-7 TRBV6-5 13 ASSYSWLATYEQY